Below, 27 T cell receptor beta chains from the same sample are listed, as sequenced in a study of cytomegalovirus exposure and HLA in healthy donors (dated by TCRdb to about 2017). The protocol used for the library was the immunoSEQ multiplex PCR assay. The multiplex PCR relied on a mix of 60 forward primers for TCR Vbeta segments and 13 reverse primers for TCR Jbeta segments. TCRdb re-hosts the immuneACCESS table, in-frame sequences only. Its copies lack some clones; in the studies checked, an unresolved V gene accounts for under half of them, and the cause for the rest is not known. The sample profile shows 130,000 to 150,000 clones; about a tenth of them were found once. About 1.7% of the sample comes from the top ten. Sequences were obtained from PBMCs. These receptors were obtained from a male donor in good health and CMV-seronegative.

This clone turned up a few times. This chain links TRBV28 with TRBJ1-5, with no clear D. The CDR3 spans 15 residues. Germline V gene data show CDR1 as MDHEN and CDR2 as SYDVKM. Trimming removed 2 bases at V and 4 bases at J, with 12 bases between. Here the CDR3 reads CASSLRVTENQPQHF. CDR3 coding DNA: TGTGCCAGCAGTTTAAGAGTGACGGAGAATCAGCCCCAGCATTTT.

V is TRBV6-5 and J is TRBJ1-2; D unclear. This CDR3 has 13 residues. The V end was cut by 2 bases, the J end by 1 base, with 5 bases between. CDR1 is MNHEY, CDR2 SVGAGI, per germline. CDR3 amino acids: CASSYGLNYGYTF. In nucleotides, the CDR3 is TGTGCCAGCAGTTACGGCCTTAACTATGGCTACACCTTC.

The chain combines TRBV28 with TRBJ2-7, with unresolved D. The CDR3 is 12 residues long. Germline CDR1 reads MDHEN; CDR2 reads SYDVKM. The V end was cut by 4 bases, the J end by 0 bases, with 4 bases between. CDR3 nucleotides: TGTGCCAGCAGTTCAGTCTCCTACGAGCAGTACTTC. This codes for CASSSVSYEQYF. Drawing the rest from reference TRBV28 and TRBJ2-7, the complete variable domain is DVKVTQSSRYLVKRTGEKVFLECVQDMDHENMFWYRQDPGLGLRLIYFSYDVKMKEKGDIPEGYSVSREKKERFSLILESASTNQTSMYLCASSSVSYEQYFGPGTRLTVT.

The J gene is TRBJ2-6, the V gene TRBV28; D is perhaps TRBD1 (5 bases). This CDR3 is 15 amino acids long. The V gene lost 5 bases and the J gene lost 0 bases, with 8 bases spanning the gap. Germline values: CDR1 MDHEN, CDR2 SYDVKM. The CDR3 region is CASSRDSSGANVLTF. DNA for the CDR3: TGTGCCAGCAGTCGCGACAGCTCTGGGGCCAACGTCCTGACTTTC.

This clone was picked up a small number of times. V is TRBV5-6 and J is TRBJ2-7; D is perhaps TRBD1 (6 bases). The CDR3 is 14 amino acids. Germline V lookup: CDR1 SGHDT, CDR2 YYEEEE. V lost 6 bases to trimming and J lost 1 base, with 14 bases between them. In DNA, the CDR3 is TGTGCCAGCACCCACCGGGACATATCCTACGAGCAGTACTTC. Protein product: CASTHRDISYEQYF. Using reference TRBV5-6 and TRBJ2-7 for the parts outside the CDR3, the full variable domain is DAGVTQSPTHLIKTRGQQVTLRCSPKSGHDTVSWYQQALGQGPQFIFQYYEEEERQRGNFPDRFSGHQFPNYSSELNVNALLLGDSALYLCASTHRDISYEQYFGPGTRLTVT.

This clone was observed a few times. The chain recombines TRBV28 with TRBJ1-2; a possible D gene is TRBD1 (5 bases). This CDR3 is 14 amino acids long. V lost 7 bases and J lost 1, with 13 bases in between. Germline CDR1 is MDHEN and CDR2 is SYDVKM. The CDR3 DNA reads TGTGCCAGCACCTCTCAAGACAGTAACTATGGCTACACCTTC. This translates into CASTSQDSNYGYTF.

J is TRBJ1-1 and V is TRBV27, with a tentative D call TRBD1 (6 bases). The CDR3 extends over 15 amino acids. Germline CDR1 reads MNHEY; CDR2 reads SMNVEV (reference sequence). Trimming shortened V by 3 bases and J by 6 bases, and 17 bases separated the two germline ends. CDR3 sequence reads: CASSFEGDLSSEAFF. CDR3 DNA sequence: TGTGCCAGCAGTTTCGAGGGGGATTTGAGCTCTGAAGCTTTCTTT.

The chain carries TRBV2 and TRBJ2-1; D is possibly TRBD2 (7 bases). Germline CDR1 is SNHLY and CDR2 is FYNNEI. The V and J ends lost 11 bases and 7 bases respectively, with 21 bases between them. CDR3 length: 14 residues. DNA of the CDR3: TGTGCCGGCCATTTTGGGGGCGGGGGAAATGAGCAGTTCTTC. Amino acid sequence: CAGHFGGGGNEQFF.

This clone was counted a few times. The chain carries TRBV15 and TRBJ1-2; D perhaps matches TRBD1 (5 bases). The CDR3 totals 16 residues. V gave up 6 bases and J gave up 4 bases, with 21 bases separating them. Germline V gene lookup returns CDR1 LNHNV and CDR2 YYDKDF (reference sequence). The CDR3 reads CATRKTSGMWSYGYTF. CDR3 bases: TGTGCCACCAGAAAAACTTCAGGGATGTGGAGCTATGGCTACACCTTC.

In this sample, this clone turned up a few times. This chain connects TRBV9 to TRBJ2-5; TRBD1 aligns across 7 bases. Germline lookup yields CDR1 SGDLS and CDR2 YYNGEE. The length of the CDR3 is 16 residues. J was trimmed by 0 bases and V by 3 bases; bases with no gene match: 8. CDR3: CASSDIITGDQETQYF. The CDR3 DNA reads as TGTGCCAGCAGCGATATCATCACAGGGGACCAAGAGACCCAGTACTTC.

A few counts support this clone. CDR3 DNA: TGTGCCAGCAGCGTCCGGGACATCCAAGAGACCCAGTACTTC. Translation: CASSVRDIQETQYF. This chain links TRBV9 with TRBJ2-5; a possible D gene is TRBD1 (6 bases). This CDR3 has 14 residues. Per the germline V gene, CDR1 is SGDLS and CDR2 is YYNGEE. Trimming shortened V by 2 bases and J by 1 base, and 9 bases separated the two germline ends.

This clone has just a few counts. This chain joins TRBV6-5 and TRBJ1-1; possible D gene TRBD1, 5 bases. Trimming cost V 8 bases and J 0 bases, with 10 bases left between them. The germline V gene has CDR1 MNHEY and CDR2 SVGAGI. The CDR3 loop spans 13 amino acids. CDR3: CASSKGVNTEAFF. The CDR3 DNA follows: TGTGCCAGCTCCAAAGGGGTGAACACTGAAGCTTTCTTT.

The CDR3 DNA is TGCGCCAGCAGCCAAGAGATCGGCGGACAGGGGGCTTTAGCCGGGGAGCTGTTTTTT. Protein product: CASSQEIGGQGALAGELFF. The gene calls are TRBV4-1 and TRBJ2-2, with 11 positions matching TRBD1. Germline V CDR1 and CDR2: MGHRA, YSYEKL. The CDR3 spans 19 residues. The V segment lost 0 bases and the J segment 6 bases; nucleotides outside the gene matches: 12.

V usage is TRBV13 and J usage is TRBJ1-2; D unclear. Germline-derived CDR1 and CDR2 are PRHDT and FYEKMQ (reference sequence). This CDR3 spans 14 amino acids. The V and J ends lost 0 bases and 4 bases respectively, with 9 bases between them. The CDR3 region is CASSLGRGTYGYTF. CDR3 nucleotides: TGTGCCAGCAGCTTAGGCCGGGGTACCTATGGCTACACCTTC.

V and J are TRBV25-1 and TRBJ2-7, with 7 nucleotides matching TRBD1. Germline assignment: CDR1 MGHDK and CDR2 SYGVNS. CDR3 size: 13 residues. V lost 7 bases to trimming and J lost 5 bases; unmatched junction nucleotides: 8. CDR3 loop: CASKGALRDEQYF. CDR3 coding DNA: TGTGCCAGCAAGGGGGCACTTAGGGACGAGCAGTACTTC.

This clone has just a few counts. The identical CDR3 is also encoded by other nucleotide sequences in the sample. The chain has TRBV11-2 and TRBJ1-2; a weak D match, TRBD1 (5 bases). CDR3 length: 15 amino acids. CDR1 is SGHAT, CDR2 FQNNGV, per germline. Trimming shortened V by 2 bases and J by 2 bases, and 12 bases separated the two germline ends. CDR3 DNA sequence: TGTGCCAGCAGCTTAAGGGAGGGGCTGAACTATGGCTACACCTTC. Amino acids: CASSLREGLNYGYTF.

The rearrangement links TRBV15 to TRBJ2-1; 8 nucleotides align to TRBD1. Trimming removed 0 bases from V and 8 bases from J; junction bases left unmatched: 9. CDR1 is LNHNV, CDR2 YYDKDF, per germline (reference sequence). The length of the CDR3 is 16 residues. The CDR3 here is CATSRDLHRGDHEQFF. The CDR3 nucleotides are TGTGCCACCAGCAGAGATCTCCACAGGGGGGATCATGAGCAGTTCTTC.

The gene calls are TRBV4-3 and TRBJ2-7; no clear D. The CDR3 sequence is 14 residues long. CDR1 and CDR2 (germline): LGHNA, YSLEER. The V gene lost 0 bases and the J gene lost 0 bases, with 6 bases spanning the gap. CDR3 sequence (DNA): TGCGCCAGCAGCCAAGACCGGAGCTCCTACGAGCAGTACTTC. It yields the protein CASSQDRSSYEQYF.

The table lists this clone with a few counts. The chain uses TRBV2 and TRBJ1-1, with 7 bases lining up with TRBD1. There are 13 residues in the CDR3. Germline V gives CDR1 SNHLY, CDR2 FYNNEI. J lost 4 bases, V lost 9 bases, and 8 bases had no gene match. The CDR3 nucleotides are TGTGCCAGTCAACCGGGACAGAGCACTGAAGCTTTCTTT. Amino acid sequence: CASQPGQSTEAFF.

J is TRBJ2-5 and V is TRBV7-2, with a tentative D call TRBD2 (5 bases). The CDR3 totals 14 residues. Trimming took off 4 bases at V and 0 bases at J, with 9 bases between the two ends. Germline CDR1 reads SGHTA; CDR2 reads FQGNSA. The CDR3 bases are TGTGCCAGCAGCTCGAGGGCCTACCAAGAGACCCAGTACTTC. Encoded protein: CASSSRAYQETQYF.

The chain couples TRBV5-1 to TRBJ2-5; 11 bases match TRBD2. Germline V gives CDR1 SGHRS, CDR2 YFSETQ. CDR3 length: 17 amino acids. With 0 bases clipped from V and 11 bases from J, the junction kept 15 bases outside the gene matches. CDR3 sequence: CASSLVRTSGPPGEQYF. The DNA of the CDR3 is TGCGCCAGCAGCTTGGTTAGGACTAGCGGGCCACCGGGGGAGCAGTACTTC. Based on the CDR3 plus reference TRBV5-1 and TRBJ2-5, the full variable domain is KAGVTQTPRYLIKTRGQQVTLSCSPISGHRSVSWYQQTPGQGLQFLFEYFSETQRNKGNFPGRFSGRQFSNSRSEMNVSTLELGDSALYLCASSLVRTSGPPGEQYFGPGTRLLVL.

This sequence joins TRBV15 and TRBJ1-1; D gene unclear. Germline loops: CDR1 LNHNV, CDR2 YYDKDF (reference sequence). With 0 bases removed from V and 4 bases from J, the gap between germline ends came to 9 bases. The CDR3 runs 14 residues. CDR3 residues: CATSREGRSTEAFF. CDR3 in DNA: TGTGCCACCAGCAGAGAAGGGAGAAGCACTGAAGCTTTCTTT.

This clone was seen a handful of times. The chain combines TRBV6-6 with TRBJ2-7; 12 bases are a match to TRBD2. Germline V gene lookup returns CDR1 MNHNY and CDR2 SVGAGI (reference sequence). This CDR3 region has 15 residues. J was trimmed by 3 bases and V by 2 bases; bases with no gene match: 2. The CDR3 DNA is TGTGCCAGCAGTTACCTACTAGCGGGAGGCTACGAGCAGTACTTC. Its translation is CASSYLLAGGYEQYF.

The table lists this clone with a few counts. The chain employs TRBV5-1 and TRBJ2-7, with 7 bases aligning to TRBD2. CDR3 size: 15 residues. The V and J ends lost 0 bases and 2 bases, in that order; junction bases with no gene match: 5. Germline assignment: CDR1 SGHRS and CDR2 YFSETQ. The CDR3 loop is CASSLVTSGAYEQYF. The CDR3 DNA sequence: TGCGCCAGCAGCTTGGTAACCAGCGGGGCCTACGAGCAGTACTTC.

The chain employs TRBV28 and TRBJ2-1; D is possibly TRBD1 (6 bases). CDR3 length: 14 amino acids. Germline V lookup: CDR1 MDHEN, CDR2 SYDVKM. Trimming left V 7 bases short and J 3 bases short, with 13 bases between. DNA of the CDR3: TGTGCCAGCACTCCCCCCAGGGGCTACAATGAGCAGTTCTTC. This gives the protein CASTPPRGYNEQFF. The variable domain in full, with the rest retrieved from reference TRBV28 and TRBJ2-1, is DVKVTQSSRYLVKRTGEKVFLECVQDMDHENMFWYRQDPGLGLRLIYFSYDVKMKEKGDIPEGYSVSREKKERFSLILESASTNQTSMYLCASTPPRGYNEQFFGPGTRLTVL.

The chain combines TRBV7-9 with TRBJ2-7; 9 bases are a match to TRBD1. V lost 5 bases and J lost 6; bases outside the gene matches: 8. In germline, CDR1 is SEHNR, CDR2 FQNEAQ (reference sequence). This CDR3 region has 14 residues. In nucleotides, the CDR3 is TGTGCCAGCAGCCTCTCGGGACAGGGTCGCGAGCAGTACTTC. Translated: CASSLSGQGREQYF.

The CDR3 nucleotides are TGTGCCAGCAGCTCCCAAGCAGGGACTAATGAAAAACTGTTTTTT. Translation: CASSSQAGTNEKLFF. The chain carries TRBV7-7 and TRBJ1-4; a weak D match, TRBD1 (5 bases). Trimming left V 4 bases short and J 2 bases short, with 11 bases between. Germline loops: CDR1 SSHAT, CDR2 FNYEAQ (reference sequence). This CDR3 region has 15 residues. The whole variable domain, filled in from reference TRBV7-7 and TRBJ1-4, reads GAGVSQSPRYKVTKRGQDVTLRCDPISSHATLYWYQQALGQGPEFLTYFNYEAQPDKSGLPSDRFSAERPEGSISTLTIQRTEQRDSAMYRCASSSQAGTNEKLFFGSGTQLSVL.